Presented here are 27 T cell receptor beta chains from one specimen sequenced in a study of naive and memory T cell subsets. Overall study results and limits: A few larger clonotypes appeared in naive repertoires, especially CD8, possibly memory cells re-expressing CD45RA.

Both TRBC1 and TRBC2 were covered by a beta constant-region primer of two equimolar oligonucleotides. Four rounds of PCR amplified the ligated cDNA using nested alpha and beta constant-region primers plus SP2. TCRdb re-called the UMI-ligation and nested PCR reads with MiXCR, one entry per CDR3 protein. The data hold 140,000 to 150,000 distinct CDR3 sequences, with over 20% observed a single time. Their antigens are not known. Material for sequencing was naive CD4+ T cells from blood. Receptors originate from a human donor in good health.

This rearrangement joins TRBV29-1 to TRBJ2-6; TRBD2 matches at 10 bases. J gave up 2 bases and V 0 bases, and 7 bases lay outside the gene matches. The CDR3 has 18 residues. Germline-derived CDR1 and CDR2 are SQVTM and ANQGSEA. DNA of the CDR3: TGCAGCGTTGAAGAGGCTAGCGGGGGCTATACTGGGGCCAACGTCCTGACTTTC. Translation: CSVEEASGGYTGANVLTF.

This clonotype has only a few counts. The chain has TRBV14 and TRBJ2-2; weak D call: TRBD2 (6 bases). V was trimmed by 4 bases and J by 5 bases, leaving 20 bases between them. CDR1 SGHDN and CDR2 FVKESK come from the germline V gene. This CDR3 is 17 amino acids long. The CDR3 spells CASSPESLGLLTGELFF. The CDR3 nucleotides read TGTGCCAGCAGCCCCGAAAGCCTCGGACTACTAACCGGGGAGCTGTTTTTT.

This sequence joins TRBV29-1 and TRBJ2-7; 7 bases line up with TRBD2. CDR3 length equals 12 residues. The germline V gene has CDR1 SQVTM and CDR2 ANQGSEA. With 4 bases clipped from V and 4 bases from J, the junction kept 4 bases outside the gene matches. The CDR3 spells CSVAAGNYEQYF. CDR3 coding DNA: TGCAGCGTTGCAGCGGGGAATTACGAGCAGTACTTC.

The V call is TRBV12-3 or TRBV12-4, the J call TRBJ2-2; D gene ambiguous. CDR3 length: 12 residues. The germline V and J ends were trimmed by 3 bases and 5 bases, with 4 bases remaining between them. Written as DNA, the CDR3 is TGTGCCAGCAGTTTCAGGACCGGGGAGCTGTTTTTT. Its translation: CASSFRTGELFF.

The J gene is TRBJ2-1, the V gene TRBV11-3; D tentatively fits TRBD1 or TRBD2 (5 bases each). Germline V gives CDR1 SGHNT, CDR2 YENEEA. The CDR3 consists of 17 residues. Trimming took 1 base from V and 10 from J, leaving 23 bases between them. CDR3 sequence: CASSLGGVGPTQSEQFF. The DNA for the CDR3 is TGTGCCAGCAGCTTAGGAGGGGTGGGACCGACGCAATCCGAGCAGTTCTTC.

The rearrangement joins TRBV5-4 to TRBJ2-1; 7 nucleotides line up with TRBD1. The J segment lost 2 bases and the V segment lost 0 bases, leaving 2 bases of the junction unmatched. From germline, CDR1 is SGHNT and CDR2 YYREEE (reference sequence). The CDR3 has 15 amino acids. The CDR3 DNA is TGTGCCAGCAGCTTGGCCCAGGGGGCCTACAATGAGCAGTTCTTC. As protein: CASSLAQGAYNEQFF.

This clonotype has more than one count but fewer than ten. V usage is TRBV20-1 and J usage is TRBJ2-6; D is unclear. The CDR3 spans 15 residues. Trimming took 3 bases from V and 0 from J, leaving 9 bases between them. Germline CDR1 is DFQATT and CDR2 is SNEGSKA (reference sequence). The CDR3 region is CSASPYLSGANVLTF. CDR3 nucleotide sequence: TGCAGTGCTAGTCCTTATCTCTCTGGGGCCAACGTCCTGACTTTC.

This clonotype turned up a few times. The J gene is TRBJ2-1, the V gene TRBV20-1; tentative D call: TRBD2 (5 bases). There are 16 residues in the CDR3. CDR1 and CDR2 from the germline V gene are DFQATT and SNEGSKA (reference sequence). V lost 1 base to trimming and J lost 9 bases, with 22 bases between them. This CDR3 is CSARVQESRGRGEQFF. Here the CDR3 DNA reads TGCAGTGCTAGAGTGCAAGAATCTCGGGGTAGAGGTGAGCAGTTCTTC.

This clonotype appeared a few times. V usage is TRBV7-3 and J usage is TRBJ2-7; tentative D call: TRBD1 (6 bases). The V gene's germline CDR1 is SGHTA and CDR2 FQGTGA. V shed 2 bases and J shed 0 bases, with 11 bases lying between them. CDR3 size: 15 residues. CDR3 nucleotide sequence: TGTGCCAGCAGCTTAGGTGACAGGAGCTCCTACGAGCAGTACTTC. It specifies CASSLGDRSSYEQYF.

The chain has TRBV7-9 and TRBJ1-2, with D uncertain. Germline CDR1 SEHNR, CDR2 FQNEAQ (reference sequence). The CDR3 is made up of 12 amino acids. V shed 1 base and J shed 2 bases, with 2 bases lying between them. CDR3 nucleotide sequence: TGTGCCAGCAGCTTAGTGAACTATGGCTACACCTTC. Protein: CASSLVNYGYTF.

The CDR3 here is CSALFLGGELDEQYF. CDR3 nucleotides: TGCAGTGCACTTTTTTTGGGCGGGGAGCTGGACGAGCAGTACTTC. The V call is TRBV20-1, the J call TRBJ2-7; possible D gene TRBD2, 6 bases. Germline V gene data show CDR1 as DFQATT and CDR2 as SNEGSKA (reference sequence). CDR3 length: 15 amino acids. V was shortened by 6 bases and J by 5 bases, with 23 bases between the two germline ends.

The CDR3 loop reads CASTGLAGAGEQFF. DNA for the CDR3: TGTGCCAGCACCGGACTAGCGGGAGCCGGTGAGCAGTTCTTC. This chain connects TRBV6-2 or TRBV6-3 to TRBJ2-1; TRBD2 agrees at 13 bases. The CDR3 contains 14 residues. Germline V gene sequence: CDR1 MNHEY, CDR2 SVGEGT. V shed 7 bases and J 9 bases; nucleotides not matched to a gene: 6.

This clonotype was observed a handful of times. This chain connects TRBV6-5 to TRBJ2-1; D possibly corresponds to TRBD1 (6 bases). Germline loops: CDR1 MNHEY, CDR2 SVGAGI. V was clipped by 2 bases and J by 3 bases, with 17 bases between them. This CDR3 contains 17 residues. Here the CDR3 reads CASSYVSGASNYNEQFF. The CDR3 DNA reads as TGTGCCAGCAGTTACGTGTCAGGGGCAAGCAACTACAATGAGCAGTTCTTC.

This clonotype was recorded a few times. This chain uses TRBV28 with TRBJ1-4; D not certain. The germline CDR1 and CDR2 sequences are MDHEN and SYDVKM. This CDR3 is 12 amino acids long. The V end lost 1 base, the J end lost 7 bases, and 4 bases lay between the germline ends. CDR3 region: CASSLFGEKLFF. CDR3 sequence (DNA): TGTGCCAGCAGTTTATTTGGTGAAAAACTGTTTTTT. Full variable domain (rest looked up from reference TRBV28 and TRBJ1-4): DVKVTQSSRYLVKRTGEKVFLECVQDMDHENMFWYRQDPGLGLRLIYFSYDVKMKEKGDIPEGYSVSREKKERFSLILESASTNQTSMYLCASSLFGEKLFFGSGTQLSVL.

This clonotype was observed a handful of times. The chain links TRBV18 to TRBJ2-5; 7 bases match TRBD1. Trimming took 6 bases from V and 4 from J; bases not matched to a gene: 5. Germline values: CDR1 KGHSH, CDR2 LQKENI. This CDR3 is built from 13 residues. This CDR3 reads CASSRTGAETQYF. The DNA of the CDR3 is TGTGCCAGCTCTAGGACAGGCGCAGAGACCCAGTACTTC.

The V gene is TRBV20-1, the J gene TRBJ2-7, with D unresolved. V was trimmed by 1 base and J by 2 bases, leaving 12 bases between them. CDR1 and CDR2 from the germline V gene are DFQATT and SNEGSKA (reference sequence). This CDR3 is 14 amino acids long. The CDR3 region is CSARAGGSTYEQYF. CDR3 in DNA: TGCAGTGCTAGAGCTGGCGGCTCGACCTACGAGCAGTACTTC.

This clonotype was detected many times. The chain links TRBV6-5 to TRBJ2-5; 7 positions agree with TRBD1. Looked up from germline, CDR1 is MNHEY and CDR2 is SVGAGI. The length of the CDR3 is 14 residues. The ends lost 5 bases at V and 8 bases at J; junction bases unmatched: 11. CDR3 protein: CASSERTGLGTQYF. As DNA, the CDR3 is TGTGCCAGCAGTGAACGGACAGGCCTTGGAACCCAGTACTTC.

This clonotype was seen only a few times. This sequence joins TRBV6-5 and TRBJ1-1; possibly TRBD1 for D (5 bases). Looked up from germline, CDR1 is MNHEY and CDR2 is SVGAGI. This CDR3 is built from 14 residues. V shed 5 bases and J shed 4 bases, with 14 bases lying between them. CDR3 sequence reads: CASSTLRGVTEAFF. The CDR3 DNA sequence: TGTGCCAGCAGTACCCTTAGAGGGGTCACTGAAGCTTTCTTT.

A few counts support this clonotype. This sequence joins TRBV20-1 and TRBJ2-5, with unresolved D. This CDR3 spans 13 amino acids. The V gene's germline CDR1 is DFQATT and CDR2 SNEGSKA (reference sequence). V lost 5 bases and J lost 5, with 15 bases in between. Written as DNA, the CDR3 is TGCAGTGCTTCAATAGTCGCCCGGGAGACCCAGTACTTC. The encoded protein is CSASIVARETQYF.

This clonotype was seen only a few times. This rearrangement joins TRBV4-2 to TRBJ1-4, with unresolved D. The CDR3 loop spans 17 amino acids. Per germline, CDR1 LGHNA and CDR2 YNFKEQ. V was clipped by 1 base and J by 8 bases, with 20 bases between them. The CDR3 loop is CASSQARLTGPGEKLFF. Here the CDR3 DNA reads TGTGCCAGCAGCCAAGCCCGTCTGACCGGTCCAGGAGAAAAACTGTTTTTT.

The sample holds a few counts of this clonotype. The chain recombines TRBV6-1 with TRBJ1-5; 11 bases agree with TRBD1. The ends lost 7 bases at V and 2 bases at J; junction bases unmatched: 10. The germline gives CDR1 MNHNS, CDR2 SASEGT. This CDR3 region has 17 residues. In DNA, the CDR3 is TGTGCCAGCATCAAGGACAGGGGGCCGCGAGGCAATCAGCCCCAGCATTTT. It yields the protein CASIKDRGPRGNQPQHF.

V usage is TRBV6-2 or TRBV6-3 and J usage is TRBJ2-7; D possibly corresponds to TRBD2 (5 bases). Per germline, CDR1 MNHEY and CDR2 SVGEGT. Trimming left V 0 bases short and J 0 bases short, with 21 bases between. The CDR3 contains 19 residues. In nucleotides, the CDR3 is TGTGCCAGCAGTTACTCCGCACTACTAGGACGCACCACCTCCTACGAGCAGTACTTC. Protein: CASSYSALLGRTTSYEQYF.

This clonotype was seen a handful of times. This chain uses TRBV28 with TRBJ2-3, with 8 bases matching TRBD1. V shed 7 bases and J 3 bases; nucleotides not matched to a gene: 9. Germline values: CDR1 MDHEN, CDR2 SYDVKM. The CDR3 contains 15 residues. CDR3: CASISQGADTDTQYF. The CDR3 coding sequence is TGTGCCAGCATCAGCCAGGGGGCAGATACAGATACGCAGTATTTT.

In this sample, this clonotype turned up a few times. This chain joins TRBV5-1 and TRBJ2-3; a weak D match, TRBD1 (5 bases). The CDR3 is made up of 16 amino acids. Trimming shortened V by 0 bases and J by 7 bases, and 18 bases separated the two germline ends. Germline-derived CDR1 and CDR2 are SGHRS and YFSETQ. The DNA for the CDR3 is TGCGCCAGCAGCTTGGACACAGGACCCAGAGGAAATACGCAGTATTTT. It encodes CASSLDTGPRGNTQYF.

This clonotype was seen a handful of times. The V call is TRBV7-2, the J call TRBJ2-5, with D perhaps being TRBD1 or TRBD2 (5 bases each). V lost 2 bases and J lost 2, with 12 bases in between. Germline V gene data show CDR1 as SGHTA and CDR2 as FQGNSA. This CDR3 is 15 amino acids long. CDR3 sequence reads: CASSLSGTPQETQYF. The CDR3, as DNA: TGTGCCAGCAGCTTATCCGGGACCCCACAAGAGACCCAGTACTTC.

The table lists this clonotype with many counts. The chain is built from TRBV14 and TRBJ1-6; D is ambiguous. Looked up from germline, CDR1 is SGHDN and CDR2 is FVKESK. V was clipped by 1 base and J by 9 bases, with 10 bases between them. This CDR3 has 14 residues. CDR3 protein: CASSQAYRSSPLHF. The CDR3, as DNA: TGTGCCAGCAGCCAAGCGTATCGGAGTTCACCCCTCCACTTT.

V and J are TRBV6-5 and TRBJ2-7; TRBD1 agrees at 7 bases. There are 15 residues in the CDR3. With V trimmed by 7 bases and J by 2 bases, 11 bases remained unmatched. CDR1 and CDR2 from the germline V gene are MNHEY and SVGAGI. The CDR3 DNA sequence: TGTGCCAGCACCCGTTCCTTAACAGGGGCCTACGAGCAGTACTTC. Translated, it gives CASTRSLTGAYEQYF.